This T cell receptor beta chain derives from a study of vaccination effects on CD4 cells after COVID-19. Turning to the study itself: Early after vaccination, and again late, three convalescent patients were sampled. After the second dose, samples were taken at median day 72.

Generated by immunoSEQ multiplex PCR, the TCRdb table keeps only in-frame clones and is missing some. Here the sample spans roughly 33,000 clones, around 74% being singletons. V lost 4 bases and J 2 bases, leaving 4 bases between the germline ends. Germline V CDR1 and CDR2: SGHNT, YYREEE (reference sequence). The CDR3 runs 11 residues. General study findings and limits: Clones from infection and from vaccination both contracted markedly late after vaccination.

A word on this clone: Its antigen is not known.

Subsequent to a culture period of 10 to 11 days, CD4+ T cells were isolated. According to PCR results, the person was infected with SARS-CoV-2 between March and December 2020. Two-dose vaccination with either BNT162b2 or mRNA-1273 was given to the participants. This material consisted of CD4+ T cells from PBMCs cultured without peptide, taken after COVID-19 vaccination. The chain is built from TRBV5-4 and TRBJ2-7; D not certain. This TCR was sampled from a human donor who had a prior SARS-CoV-2 infection. The CDR3 protein is CASSTTYEQYF. DNA for the CDR3: TGTGCCAGCAGCACGACCTACGAGCAGTACTTC. Drawing the rest from reference TRBV5-4 and TRBJ2-7, the complete variable domain is ETGVTQSPTHLIKTRGQQVTLRCSSQSGHNTVSWYQQALGQGPQFIFQYYREEENGRGNFPPRFSGLQFPNYSSELNVNALELDDSALYLCASSTTYEQYFGPGTRLTVT.